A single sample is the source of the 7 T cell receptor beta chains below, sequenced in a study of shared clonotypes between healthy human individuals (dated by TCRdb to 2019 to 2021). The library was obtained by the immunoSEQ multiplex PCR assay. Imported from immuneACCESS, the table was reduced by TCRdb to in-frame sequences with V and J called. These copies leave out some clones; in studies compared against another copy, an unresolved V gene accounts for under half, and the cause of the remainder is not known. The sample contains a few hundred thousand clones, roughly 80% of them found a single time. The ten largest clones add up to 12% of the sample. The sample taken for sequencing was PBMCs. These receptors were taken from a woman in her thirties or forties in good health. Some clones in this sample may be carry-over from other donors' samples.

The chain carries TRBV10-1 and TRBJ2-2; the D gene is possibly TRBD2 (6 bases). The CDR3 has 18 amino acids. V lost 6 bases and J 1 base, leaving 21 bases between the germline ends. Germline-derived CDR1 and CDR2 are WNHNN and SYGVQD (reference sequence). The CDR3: CASSPTLSGTGNTGELFF. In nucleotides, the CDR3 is TGCGCCAGCAGCCCTACACTCTCCGGGACTGGGAACACCGGGGAGCTGTTTTTT.

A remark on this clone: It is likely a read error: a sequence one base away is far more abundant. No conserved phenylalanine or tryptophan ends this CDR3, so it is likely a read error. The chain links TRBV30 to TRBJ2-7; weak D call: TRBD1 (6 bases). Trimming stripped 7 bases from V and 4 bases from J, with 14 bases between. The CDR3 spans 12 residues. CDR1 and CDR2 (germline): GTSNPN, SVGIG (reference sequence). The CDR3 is CASRTAWYEQYL. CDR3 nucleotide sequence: TGTGCCTCAAGGACAGCATGGTACGAGCAGTACCTC.

The CDR3 region has the DNA TGCGCCAGCAGCTTGGAGCGGGGGCCAAGTGGCTACACCTTC. Its protein is CASSLERGPSGYTF. J is TRBJ1-2 and V is TRBV5-1, with TRBD1 as a possible D gene (6 bases). The CDR3 runs to 14 residues. V gave up 0 bases and J gave up 7 bases, with 13 bases separating them. Germline V gives CDR1 SGHRS, CDR2 YFSETQ.

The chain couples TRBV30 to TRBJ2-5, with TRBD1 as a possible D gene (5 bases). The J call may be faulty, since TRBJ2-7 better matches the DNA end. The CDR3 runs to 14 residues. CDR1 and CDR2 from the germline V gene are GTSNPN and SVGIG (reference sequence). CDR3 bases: TGTGCCTGGAGTCAGGGTCTCGGGTCCTACGAGCAGTACTTC. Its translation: CAWSQGLGSYEQYF.

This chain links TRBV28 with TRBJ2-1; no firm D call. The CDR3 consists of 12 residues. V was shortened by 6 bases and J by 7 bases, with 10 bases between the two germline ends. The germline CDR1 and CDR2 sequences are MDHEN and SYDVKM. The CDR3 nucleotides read TGTGCCAGCAGAACCCCGACGAATGAGCAGTTCTTC. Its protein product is CASRTPTNEQFF.

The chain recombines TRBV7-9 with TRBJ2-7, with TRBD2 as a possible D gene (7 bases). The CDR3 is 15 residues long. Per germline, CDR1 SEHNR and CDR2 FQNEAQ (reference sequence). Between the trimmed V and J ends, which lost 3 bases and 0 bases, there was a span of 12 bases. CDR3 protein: CASSFGGGGSYEQYF. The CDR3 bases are TGTGCCAGCAGCTTTGGGGGAGGGGGCTCCTACGAGCAGTACTTC.

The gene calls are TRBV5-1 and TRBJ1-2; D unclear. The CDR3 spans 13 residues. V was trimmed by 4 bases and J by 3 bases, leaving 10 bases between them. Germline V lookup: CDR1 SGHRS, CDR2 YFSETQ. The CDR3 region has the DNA TGCGCCAGCAGCCCGAACGAGTACTATGGCTACACCTTC. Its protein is CASSPNEYYGYTF.